The text below deals with one T cell receptor beta chain. J gave up 7 bases and V 1 base, and 3 bases lay outside the gene matches. The CDR3 length is 14 residues. CDR1 is MGHRA, CDR2 YSYEKL, per germline. These data belong to a study of blood T cell repertoires in COVID-19. Study as a whole: Samples of COVID-19 (acute and convalescent) were obtained from the United States, Italy and Spain. From T cells, B-cell-depleted T cells, or PBMCs came the material, which was cDNA or gDNA.

Repertoires were generated with immunoSEQ multiplex PCR, while TCRdb's copy carries only in-frame clones and drops some. The sample consists of 68,000 or so clones, roughly 86% of them appearing once. Material: peripheral blood. The source is a man between 50 and 59 years old with acute or convalescent COVID-19. The chain joins TRBV4-1 to TRBJ2-5; 10 bases fit TRBD1. DNA for the CDR3: TGCGCCAGCAGCCAAGCCCGGGACAGGGGGACCCAGTACTTC. It is translated as CASSQARDRGTQYF.